This T cell receptor (beta chain) comes out of a study of technical replicates of blood from several donors. The germline V and J ends were trimmed by 4 bases and 4 bases, with 10 bases remaining between them. The CDR3 is 13 residues long. Looked up from germline, CDR1 is SNHLY and CDR2 is FYNNEI. Sequenced by immunoSEQ multiplex PCR; TCRdb stores in-frame clones only, minus some. The sample lists 75,000 to 95,000 clones; around nine tenths were seen once. The gene calls are TRBV2 and TRBJ1-1; perhaps TRBD1 as D (6 bases). This receptor was identified in a human donor in good health. Specimen: T cells isolated from PBMCs. CDR3 DNA: TGTGCCAGCAGTGGGGAGGGGGTCACTGAAGCTTTCTTT. Protein product: CASSGEGVTEAFF.